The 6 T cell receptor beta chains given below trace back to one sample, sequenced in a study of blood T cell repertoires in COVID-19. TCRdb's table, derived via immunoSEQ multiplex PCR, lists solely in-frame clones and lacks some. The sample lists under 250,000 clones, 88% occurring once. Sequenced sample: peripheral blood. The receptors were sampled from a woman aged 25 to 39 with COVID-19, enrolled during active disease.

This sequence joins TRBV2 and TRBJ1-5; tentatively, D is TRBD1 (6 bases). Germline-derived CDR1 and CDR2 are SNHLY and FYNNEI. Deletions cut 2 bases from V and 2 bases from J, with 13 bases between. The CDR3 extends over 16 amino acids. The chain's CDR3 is CASSEWEGVGNQPQHF. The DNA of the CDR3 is TGTGCCAGCAGTGAATGGGAGGGGGTGGGCAATCAGCCCCAGCATTTT.

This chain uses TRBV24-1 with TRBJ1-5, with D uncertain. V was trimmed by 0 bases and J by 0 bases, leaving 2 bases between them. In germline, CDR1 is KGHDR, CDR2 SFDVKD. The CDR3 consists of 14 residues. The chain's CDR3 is CATSDLYSNQPQHF. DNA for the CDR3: TGTGCCACCAGTGATTTGTATAGCAATCAGCCCCAGCATTTT.

The CDR3 DNA is TGCGCCAGCAGCGTGACAAGGTCGATTAGGTCCTACAATGAGCAGTTCTTC. Amino acid sequence: CASSVTRSIRSYNEQFF. V usage is TRBV5-1 and J usage is TRBJ2-1; D gene unclear. The CDR3 runs to 17 residues. Germline V lookup: CDR1 SGHRS, CDR2 YFSETQ. Between the trimmed V and J ends, which lost 4 bases and 1 base, there was a span of 18 bases.

The CDR3 sequence is CASSLGTLEQYF. The CDR3, as DNA: TGTGCCAGCAGCTTGGGGACTCTCGAGCAGTACTTC. This sequence joins TRBV7-8 and TRBJ2-7; TRBD2 is a possible D gene (6 bases). The CDR3 consists of 12 residues. Trimming removed 3 bases at V and 6 bases at J, with 9 bases between. The V gene's germline CDR1 is SGHVS and CDR2 FQNEAQ.

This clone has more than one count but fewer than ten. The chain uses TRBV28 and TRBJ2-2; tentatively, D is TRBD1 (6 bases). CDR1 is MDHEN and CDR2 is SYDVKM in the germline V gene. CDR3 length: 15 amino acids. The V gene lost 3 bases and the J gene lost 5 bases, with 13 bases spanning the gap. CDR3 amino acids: CASSLWTVRTGELFF. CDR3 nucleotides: TGTGCCAGCAGTTTGTGGACAGTTAGAACCGGGGAGCTGTTTTTT.

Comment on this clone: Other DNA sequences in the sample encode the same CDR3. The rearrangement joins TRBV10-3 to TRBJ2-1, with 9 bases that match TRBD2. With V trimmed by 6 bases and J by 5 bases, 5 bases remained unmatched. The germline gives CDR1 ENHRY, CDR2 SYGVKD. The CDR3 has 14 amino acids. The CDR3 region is CAIRPGLANNEQFF. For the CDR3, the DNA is TGTGCCATCAGACCGGGACTAGCCAACAATGAGCAGTTCTTC.